This T cell receptor (beta chain) was identified in a study of T-cell memory formation after mild COVID-19. In its sample, this clonotype was seen many times. The CDR3 is 11 amino acids. In TCRdb, the 5' RACE reads were re-called with MiXCR into one record per CDR3 protein. The sample has about 410,000 distinct CDR3 sequences; 18% are singletons. The genes are TRBV12-1 and TRBJ1-1. TRBV12-1 is shown as a pseudogene. This sequence originates from a man aged 18 to 30 who had mild COVID-19 (a few samples of this study predate the infection). Cell type and time point are not known. Input material: PBMCs or a T cell subset sorted from them (not recorded which). The CDR3 nucleotides are TGTGCCAGCAGCTTTGCCACTGAAGCTTTCTTT. Residues: CASSFATEAFF.